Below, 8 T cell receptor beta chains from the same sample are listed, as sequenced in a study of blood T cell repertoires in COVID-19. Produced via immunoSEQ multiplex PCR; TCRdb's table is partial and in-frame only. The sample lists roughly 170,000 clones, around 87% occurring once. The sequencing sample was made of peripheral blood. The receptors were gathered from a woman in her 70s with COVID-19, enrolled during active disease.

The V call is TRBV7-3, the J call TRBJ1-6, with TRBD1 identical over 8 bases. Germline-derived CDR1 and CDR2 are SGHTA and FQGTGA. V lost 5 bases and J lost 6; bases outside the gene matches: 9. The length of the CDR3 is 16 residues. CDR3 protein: CASSPSQGAANSPLHF. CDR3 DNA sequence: TGTGCCAGCAGCCCAAGTCAGGGGGCGGCTAATTCACCCCTCCACTTT.

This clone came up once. This chain's CDR3 is CASSVAGRYEQYF. The CDR3 DNA reads as TGCGCCAGCAGCGTAGCGGGCAGGTACGAGCAGTACTTC. The genes are TRBV5-1 and TRBJ2-7; TRBD2 agrees at 7 bases. Germline values: CDR1 SGHRS, CDR2 YFSETQ. The CDR3 is made up of 13 amino acids. V dropped 4 bases and J dropped 4; count of bases not matched to a gene: 5.

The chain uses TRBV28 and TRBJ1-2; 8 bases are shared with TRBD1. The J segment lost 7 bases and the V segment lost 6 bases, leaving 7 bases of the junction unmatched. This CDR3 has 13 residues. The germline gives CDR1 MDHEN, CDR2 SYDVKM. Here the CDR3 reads CASSQGTGSGYTF. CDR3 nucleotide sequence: TGTGCCAGCAGCCAAGGGACAGGATCTGGCTACACCTTC.

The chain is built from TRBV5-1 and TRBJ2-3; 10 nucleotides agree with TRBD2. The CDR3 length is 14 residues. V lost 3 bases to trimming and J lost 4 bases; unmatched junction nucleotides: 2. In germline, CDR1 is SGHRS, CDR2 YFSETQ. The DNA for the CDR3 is TGCGCCAGCAGCTACGGACTAGCGGCAGATACGCAGTATTTT. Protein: CASSYGLAADTQYF.

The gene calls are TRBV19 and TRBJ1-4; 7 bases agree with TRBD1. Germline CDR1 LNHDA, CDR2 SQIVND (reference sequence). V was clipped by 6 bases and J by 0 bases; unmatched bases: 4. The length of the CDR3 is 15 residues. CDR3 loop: CASSFGTATNEKLFF. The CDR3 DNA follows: TGTGCCAGTAGCTTCGGGACAGCAACTAATGAAAAACTGTTTTTT.

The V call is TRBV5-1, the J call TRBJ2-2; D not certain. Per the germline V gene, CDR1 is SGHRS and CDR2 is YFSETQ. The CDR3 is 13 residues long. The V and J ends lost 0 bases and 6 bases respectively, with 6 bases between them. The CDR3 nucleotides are TGCGCCAGCAGCTTGGGACAACCCGGGGAGCTGTTTTTT. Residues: CASSLGQPGELFF.

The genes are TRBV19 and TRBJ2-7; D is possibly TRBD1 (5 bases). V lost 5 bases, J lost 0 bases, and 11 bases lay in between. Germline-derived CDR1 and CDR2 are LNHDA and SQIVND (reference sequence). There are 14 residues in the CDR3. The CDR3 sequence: CASSFTGASYEQYF. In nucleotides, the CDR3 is TGTGCCAGTAGTTTTACAGGAGCCTCCTACGAGCAGTACTTC.

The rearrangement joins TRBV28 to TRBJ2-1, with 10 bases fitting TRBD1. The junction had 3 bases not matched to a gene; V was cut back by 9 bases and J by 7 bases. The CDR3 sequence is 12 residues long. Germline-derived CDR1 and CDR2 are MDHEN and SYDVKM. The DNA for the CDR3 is TGTGCCAGTGGGACAGGGGATAATGAGCAGTTCTTC. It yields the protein CASGTGDNEQFF.